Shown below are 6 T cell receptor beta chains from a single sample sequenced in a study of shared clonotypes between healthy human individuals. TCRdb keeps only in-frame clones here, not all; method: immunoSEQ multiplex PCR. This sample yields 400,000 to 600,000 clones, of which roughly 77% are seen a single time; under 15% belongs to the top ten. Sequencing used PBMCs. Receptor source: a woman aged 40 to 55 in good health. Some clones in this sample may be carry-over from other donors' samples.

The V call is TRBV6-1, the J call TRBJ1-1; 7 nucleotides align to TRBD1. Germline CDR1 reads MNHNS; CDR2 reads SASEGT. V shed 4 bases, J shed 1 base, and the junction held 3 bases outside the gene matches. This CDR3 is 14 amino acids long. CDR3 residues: CASSAGQENTEAFF. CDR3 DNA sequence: TGTGCCAGCAGTGCTGGACAGGAGAACACTGAAGCTTTCTTT.

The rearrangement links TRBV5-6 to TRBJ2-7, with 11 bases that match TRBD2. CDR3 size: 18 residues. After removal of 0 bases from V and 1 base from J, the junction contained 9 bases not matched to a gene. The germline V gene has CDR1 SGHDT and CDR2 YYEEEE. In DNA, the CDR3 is TGTGCCAGCAGCTTGGCCTTCGGACTAGCGGGCCCGTCCTACGAGCAGTACTTC. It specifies CASSLAFGLAGPSYEQYF.

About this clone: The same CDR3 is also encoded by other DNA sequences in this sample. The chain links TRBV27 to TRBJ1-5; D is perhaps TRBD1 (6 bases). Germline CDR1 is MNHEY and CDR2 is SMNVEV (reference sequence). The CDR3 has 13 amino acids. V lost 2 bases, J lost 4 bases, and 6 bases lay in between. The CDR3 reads CASSLQGNQPQHF. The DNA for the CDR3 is TGTGCCAGCAGTTTACAGGGGAATCAGCCCCAGCATTTT.

The CDR3 DNA sequence: TGTGCCTTTGGACAGGGCAACGAGCAGTACTTC. This codes for CAFGQGNEQYF. V is TRBV30 and J is TRBJ2-7, with 8 bases lining up with TRBD1. The CDR3 extends over 11 amino acids. Germline CDR1 GTSNPN, CDR2 SVGIG (reference sequence). V lost 7 bases and J lost 5; bases outside the gene matches: 4.

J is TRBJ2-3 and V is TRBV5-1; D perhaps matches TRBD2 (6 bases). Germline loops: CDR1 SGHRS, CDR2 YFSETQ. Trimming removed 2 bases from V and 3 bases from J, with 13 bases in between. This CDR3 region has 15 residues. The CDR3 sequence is CASSFGRERTDTQYF. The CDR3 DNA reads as TGCGCCAGCAGCTTCGGTCGGGAGAGGACAGATACGCAGTATTTT.

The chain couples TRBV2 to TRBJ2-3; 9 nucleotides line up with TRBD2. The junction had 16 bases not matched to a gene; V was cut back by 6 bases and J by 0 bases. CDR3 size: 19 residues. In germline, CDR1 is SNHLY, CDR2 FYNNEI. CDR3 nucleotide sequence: TGTGCCAGCAGCGCGAGTTTTACTAGCGGGTCCGCTAGCACAGATACGCAGTATTTT. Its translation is CASSASFTSGSASTDTQYF.